This entry lists 27 T cell receptor beta chains sequenced from one sample in a study of follicular helper T cells after annual influenza vaccination. The time point here: 2015-2016 season, 7 days after influenza vaccination. The method was immunoSEQ multiplex PCR; TCRdb's version includes in-frame clones alone and lacks a portion of them. Seen here are about 8,700 clones, 80% to 85% observed once, and the top ten hold roughly 3.9%. The material was CXCR5+ CD38- circulating T follicular helper cells from blood, obtained 7 days after influenza vaccination. Noted subset: circulating Tfh, non-naive CD4+CXCR5+PD-1+ (ICOS+CD38+ or ICOS-CD38-). These receptors all stem from an adult who received the influenza vaccine.

A single count supports this clone. The chain combines TRBV7-2 with TRBJ2-7; 10 bases match TRBD1. The CDR3 is 15 residues long. After removal of 4 bases from V and 4 bases from J, the junction contained 7 bases not matched to a gene. Germline V gene lookup returns CDR1 SGHTA and CDR2 FQGNSA. CDR3 in amino acids: CASSYERTGGYEQYF. The CDR3 coding sequence is TGTGCCAGCAGCTACGAAAGGACAGGGGGTTACGAGCAGTACTTC.

This chain links TRBV13 with TRBJ2-3; D not certain. Between the trimmed V and J ends, which lost 3 bases and 2 bases, there was a span of 0 bases. CDR1 and CDR2 from the germline V gene are PRHDT and FYEKMQ (reference sequence). The CDR3 runs to 11 residues. The CDR3 sequence is CASSFTDTQYF. CDR3 nucleotides: TGTGCCAGCAGCTTCACAGATACGCAGTATTTT.

The V call is TRBV10-3, the J call TRBJ2-7; D is perhaps TRBD1 (5 bases). CDR3 length: 12 residues. With 4 bases removed from V and 9 bases from J, the gap between germline ends came to 13 bases. From germline, CDR1 is ENHRY and CDR2 SYGVKD. The DNA of the CDR3 is TGTGCCATCAGTGGGACACTCTTGAGGCAGTACTTC. Translation gives CAISGTLLRQYF.

This clone showed up just a few times. The chain employs TRBV5-1 and TRBJ2-5; D remains ambiguous. Germline loops: CDR1 SGHRS, CDR2 YFSETQ. The CDR3 totals 13 residues. The ends were cut back, 0 bases at V and 4 bases at J, with 7 bases in the middle. The CDR3 DNA reads TGCGCCAGCAGCTTGGGTAGCCTAGAGACCCAGTACTTC. Translation gives CASSLGSLETQYF. Filled out from reference TRBV5-1 and TRBJ2-5, the complete variable domain reads KAGVTQTPRYLIKTRGQQVTLSCSPISGHRSVSWYQQTPGQGLQFLFEYFSETQRNKGNFPGRFSGRQFSNSRSEMNVSTLELGDSALYLCASSLGSLETQYFGPGTRLLVL.

This chain connects TRBV5-6 to TRBJ1-2; D gene ambiguous. The CDR3 is 14 residues long. Trimming left V 4 bases short and J 2 bases short, with 12 bases between. The germline V gene encodes CDR1 SGHDT and CDR2 YYEEEE. The CDR3 is CASSPNVGNYGYTF. The CDR3 DNA reads as TGTGCCAGCAGCCCTAACGTTGGGAACTATGGCTACACCTTC.

CDR3 nucleotides: TGTGCCAGCAGCTTGTGGGACGGTTGGGGGGATAACAATCAGCCCCAGCATTTT. Protein product: CASSLWDGWGDNNQPQHF. V is TRBV5-4 and J is TRBJ1-5; maybe TRBD1 (5 bases). The CDR3 covers 18 residues. V was clipped by 1 base and J by 3 bases, with 20 bases between them. Germline V CDR1 and CDR2: SGHNT, YYREEE (reference sequence). The complete variable domain, with remaining parts taken from reference TRBV5-4 and TRBJ1-5, reads ETGVTQSPTHLIKTRGQQVTLRCSSQSGHNTVSWYQQALGQGPQFIFQYYREEENGRGNFPPRFSGLQFPNYSSELNVNALELDDSALYLCASSLWDGWGDNNQPQHFGDGTRLSIL.

This rearrangement joins TRBV15 to TRBJ1-1; tentative D call: TRBD1 (6 bases). This CDR3 is built from 14 residues. Trimming stripped 5 bases from V and 0 bases from J, with 10 bases between. The V gene's germline CDR1 is LNHNV and CDR2 YYDKDF (reference sequence). Written as DNA, the CDR3 is TGTGCCACCAGCGGGGGCAGGTTGAACACTGAAGCTTTCTTT. It codes for CATSGGRLNTEAFF.

V and J are TRBV2 and TRBJ1-1; no firm D call. V was pared by 8 bases and J by 3 bases, with 7 bases between. CDR3 size: 11 residues. Germline V gene lookup returns CDR1 SNHLY and CDR2 FYNNEI. CDR3 DNA: TGTGCCAGCGGACGGCACACTGAAGCTTTCTTT. This sequence encodes CASGRHTEAFF.

Only a few counts were recorded for this clone. V gene TRBV4-3 combines with J gene TRBJ1-4, with TRBD1 as a possible D gene (6 bases). The germline V gene has CDR1 LGHNA and CDR2 YSLEER. V dropped 0 bases and J dropped 10 bases, with 18 bases sitting between them. CDR3 length equals 16 residues. CDR3 coding DNA: TGCGCCAGCAGCCAAGATTGGGGACACCTAGGTGGAAAACTGTTTTTT. This codes for CASSQDWGHLGGKLFF.

The chain uses TRBV19 and TRBJ1-2, with TRBD1 matching over 7 bases. The ends lost 5 bases at V and 8 bases at J; junction bases unmatched: 11. The CDR3 totals 14 residues. CDR1 LNHDA and CDR2 SQIVND come from the germline V gene (reference sequence). The CDR3 bases are TGTGCCAGTAGTCGCTTCGACAGGGCTGGCGGCTACACCTTC. As protein: CASSRFDRAGGYTF.

DNA for the CDR3: TGTGCCAGCAGCAAATCAGTAAACTCCTACGAGCAGTACTTC. This sequence encodes CASSKSVNSYEQYF. The chain is built from TRBV7-3 and TRBJ2-7; D uncertain. CDR3 length: 14 residues. Germline V CDR1 and CDR2: SGHTA, FQGTGA. With 5 bases removed from V and 0 bases from J, the gap between germline ends came to 11 bases.

V gene TRBV28 combines with J gene TRBJ1-4, with no clear D. The CDR3 contains 14 residues. Germline lookup yields CDR1 MDHEN and CDR2 SYDVKM. Trimming removed 3 bases at V and 5 bases at J, with 10 bases between. CDR3 nucleotide sequence: TGTGCCAGCAGTTTCGGCGGATTGAATGAAAAACTGTTTTTT. Its protein is CASSFGGLNEKLFF.

CDR3 sequence reads: CASSRDDNGYTF. In DNA form, the CDR3 reads TGTGCCAGCAGCCGGGACGATAATGGCTACACCTTC. The V and J genes are TRBV14 and TRBJ1-2, with TRBD1 as a possible D gene (5 bases). The CDR3 consists of 12 residues. Trimming stripped 4 bases from V and 6 bases from J, with 9 bases between. Germline V gives CDR1 SGHDN, CDR2 FVKESK.

The chain carries TRBV6-1 and TRBJ1-2; 7 positions agree with TRBD1. There are 14 residues in the CDR3. Germline values: CDR1 MNHNS, CDR2 SASEGT. With 5 bases clipped from V and 0 bases from J, the junction kept 3 bases outside the gene matches. CDR3 sequence (DNA): TGTGCCAGCAGTACCGGGACAGCTAACTATGGCTACACCTTC. Protein sequence: CASSTGTANYGYTF.

This chain uses TRBV5-1 with TRBJ1-6, with D perhaps matching TRBD1 (6 bases). V lost 2 bases to trimming and J lost 6 bases, with 12 bases between them. CDR3 length equals 15 residues. Germline CDR1 SGHRS, CDR2 YFSETQ. Here the CDR3 reads CASSFRDNLNSPLHF. CDR3 DNA: TGCGCCAGCAGCTTCCGGGACAACCTTAATTCACCCCTCCACTTT.

This chain connects TRBV2 to TRBJ1-2; TRBD1 aligns across 9 bases. V shed 0 bases and J 6 bases; nucleotides not matched to a gene: 8. Germline CDR1 SNHLY, CDR2 FYNNEI. The CDR3 loop spans 16 amino acids. CDR3 sequence: CASSEARDRVSHGYTF. In DNA, the CDR3 is TGTGCCAGCAGTGAAGCCCGGGACAGGGTGTCACATGGCTACACCTTC.

V gene TRBV2 combines with J gene TRBJ2-3, with D possibly being TRBD2 (6 bases). V shed 2 bases and J shed 4 bases, with 13 bases lying between them. In germline, CDR1 is SNHLY, CDR2 FYNNEI. The CDR3 spans 15 residues. CDR3 residues: CASSELEGRADTQYF. The CDR3 DNA reads as TGTGCCAGCAGTGAATTGGAGGGGCGGGCAGATACGCAGTATTTT.

The V gene is TRBV11-2, the J gene TRBJ2-5; either TRBD1 or TRBD2 may supply D (5 bases each). The ends were cut back, 5 bases at V and 5 bases at J, with 18 bases in the middle. The CDR3 is 15 residues long. Germline CDR1 SGHAT, CDR2 FQNNGV. The CDR3 sequence is CASSPGTPPVETQYF. In DNA, the CDR3 is TGTGCCAGCAGCCCCGGGACGCCCCCCGTCGAGACCCAGTACTTC.

The chain has TRBV5-8 and TRBJ2-3; 12 bases align to TRBD2. Germline CDR1 is SGHTS and CDR2 is YDEGEE. This CDR3 is 15 amino acids long. V dropped 2 bases and J dropped 4; count of bases not matched to a gene: 2. CDR3 region: CASSFGLAGPDTQYF. The CDR3, as DNA: TGTGCCAGCAGCTTTGGACTAGCGGGGCCAGATACGCAGTATTTT.

The rearrangement uses TRBV2 and TRBJ1-3; 12 bases map to TRBD1. Germline V lookup: CDR1 SNHLY, CDR2 FYNNEI. Trimming cost V 2 bases and J 7 bases; bases outside gene matches: 3. This CDR3 comprises 15 residues. The chain's CDR3 is CASSEMGQGANTIYF. The CDR3 DNA reads TGTGCCAGCAGTGAAATGGGACAGGGGGCTAACACCATATATTTT.

CDR3 in amino acids: CASSLGGGNQPQHF. As DNA, the CDR3 is TGTGCCAGCAGTTTGGGGGGGGGAAATCAGCCCCAGCATTTT. The chain has TRBV28 and TRBJ1-5; TRBD1 might be the D (5 bases). The CDR3 extends over 14 amino acids. CDR1 and CDR2 (germline): MDHEN, SYDVKM. Trimming took 3 bases from V and 4 from J, leaving 10 bases between them.

This clone has only one observation. The genes are TRBV6-1 and TRBJ1-6; 9 bases are shared with TRBD1. The CDR3 length is 13 residues. After removal of 11 bases from V and 1 base from J, the junction contained 0 bases not matched to a gene. CDR1 MNHNS and CDR2 SASEGT come from the germline V gene. The CDR3 DNA is TGTGCCGGACAGGGGTCCTATAATTCACCCCTCCACTTT. Protein sequence: CAGQGSYNSPLHF.

This clone has a handful of counts. The genes are TRBV7-9 and TRBJ2-7; tentatively, D is TRBD1 or TRBD2 (6 bases each). The CDR3 is made up of 15 amino acids. Looked up from germline, CDR1 is SEHNR and CDR2 is FQNEAQ (reference sequence). Trimming stripped 1 base from V and 3 bases from J, with 13 bases between. The CDR3 region is CASSLGGRRGYEQYF. CDR3 bases: TGTGCCAGCAGCTTAGGGGGGCGGAGGGGCTACGAGCAGTACTTC. The whole variable domain, filled in from reference TRBV7-9 and TRBJ2-7, reads DTGVSQNPRHKITKRGQNVTFRCDPISEHNRLYWYRQTLGQGPEFLTYFQNEAQLEKSRLLSDRFSAERPKGSFSTLEIQRTEQGDSAMYLCASSLGGRRGYEQYFGPGTRLTVT.

The gene calls are TRBV6-5 and TRBJ2-7; D uncertain. There are 14 residues in the CDR3. V lost 6 bases and J 4 bases, leaving 16 bases between the germline ends. Per germline, CDR1 MNHEY and CDR2 SVGAGI. Here the CDR3 DNA reads TGTGCCAGCAGCAAATATATGGCTGGGTACGAGCAGTACTTC. Its protein product is CASSKYMAGYEQYF.

The rearrangement uses TRBV28 and TRBJ2-3; unclear D gene. Trimming left V 6 bases short and J 0 bases short, with 7 bases between. This CDR3 is 13 amino acids long. Germline-derived CDR1 and CDR2 are MDHEN and SYDVKM. The CDR3 DNA sequence: TGTGCCAGCAGCCTAATTAGCACAGATACGCAGTATTTT. It specifies CASSLISTDTQYF.

The chain uses TRBV28 and TRBJ2-3, with D perhaps given as TRBD1 or TRBD2 (6 bases each). The CDR3 loop spans 15 amino acids. CDR1 is MDHEN, CDR2 SYDVKM, per germline. With 3 bases removed from V and 4 bases from J, the gap between germline ends came to 14 bases. The CDR3: CASSFRGERSDTQYF. The CDR3 bases are TGTGCCAGCAGTTTTAGGGGGGAAAGATCAGATACGCAGTATTTT.

The sample holds a few counts of this clone. The gene calls are TRBV5-1 and TRBJ1-1; TRBD1 is a possible D gene (6 bases). V shed 2 bases and J shed 2 bases, with 16 bases lying between them. CDR1 and CDR2 (germline): SGHRS, YFSETQ. The CDR3 covers 16 residues. The CDR3 is CASSLMGGRVNTEAFF. The CDR3, as DNA: TGCGCCAGCAGCTTAATGGGGGGCAGGGTTAACACTGAAGCTTTCTTT. The full variable domain, with the rest looked up from reference TRBV5-1 and TRBJ1-1, is KAGVTQTPRYLIKTRGQQVTLSCSPISGHRSVSWYQQTPGQGLQFLFEYFSETQRNKGNFPGRFSGRQFSNSRSEMNVSTLELGDSALYLCASSLMGGRVNTEAFFGQGTRLTVV.